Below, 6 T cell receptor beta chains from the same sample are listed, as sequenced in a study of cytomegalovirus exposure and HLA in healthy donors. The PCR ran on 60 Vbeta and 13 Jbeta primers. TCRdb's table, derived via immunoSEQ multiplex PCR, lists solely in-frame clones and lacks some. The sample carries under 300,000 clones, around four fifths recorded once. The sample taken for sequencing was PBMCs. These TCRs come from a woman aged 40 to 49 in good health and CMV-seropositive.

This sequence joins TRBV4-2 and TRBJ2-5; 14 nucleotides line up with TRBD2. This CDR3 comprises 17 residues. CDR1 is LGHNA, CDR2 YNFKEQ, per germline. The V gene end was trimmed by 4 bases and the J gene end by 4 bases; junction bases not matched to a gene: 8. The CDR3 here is CASSRGTSGSLGETQYF. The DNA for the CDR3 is TGTGCCAGCAGCCGGGGGACTAGCGGGAGCTTAGGAGAGACCCAGTACTTC.

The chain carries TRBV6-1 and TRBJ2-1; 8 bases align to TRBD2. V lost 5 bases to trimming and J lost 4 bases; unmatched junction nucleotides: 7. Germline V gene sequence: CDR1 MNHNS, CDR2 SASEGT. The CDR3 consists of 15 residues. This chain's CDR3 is CASSFTSGDYNEQFF. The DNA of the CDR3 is TGTGCCAGCAGTTTTACTAGCGGAGATTACAATGAGCAGTTCTTC.

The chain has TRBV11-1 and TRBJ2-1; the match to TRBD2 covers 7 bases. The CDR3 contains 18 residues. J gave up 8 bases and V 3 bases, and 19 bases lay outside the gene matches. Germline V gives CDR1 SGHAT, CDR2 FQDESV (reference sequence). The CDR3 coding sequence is TGTGCCAGCAGCTTTCCCTTCAGCGGGAACCCTCCTTTAGATGAGCAGTTCTTC. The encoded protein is CASSFPFSGNPPLDEQFF.

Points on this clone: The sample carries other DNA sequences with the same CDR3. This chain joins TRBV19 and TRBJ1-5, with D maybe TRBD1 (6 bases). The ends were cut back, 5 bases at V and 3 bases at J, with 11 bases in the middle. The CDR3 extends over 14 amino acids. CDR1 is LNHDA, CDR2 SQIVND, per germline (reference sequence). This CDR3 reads CASSVTGVNQPQHF. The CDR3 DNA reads TGTGCCAGTAGTGTGACAGGTGTCAATCAGCCCCAGCATTTT. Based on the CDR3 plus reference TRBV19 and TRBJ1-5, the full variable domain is DGGITQSPKYLFRKEGQNVTLSCEQNLNHDAMYWYRQDPGQGLRLIYYSQIVNDFQKGDIAEGYSVSREKKESFPLTVTSAQKNPTAFYLCASSVTGVNQPQHFGDGTRLSIL.

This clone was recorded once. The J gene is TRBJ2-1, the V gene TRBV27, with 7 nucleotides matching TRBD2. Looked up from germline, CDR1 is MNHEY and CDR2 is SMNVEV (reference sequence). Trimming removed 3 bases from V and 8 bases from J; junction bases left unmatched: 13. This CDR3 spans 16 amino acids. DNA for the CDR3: TGTGCCAGCAGTTTCCGATCCAGCGGGGTTGTGGATGAGCAGTTCTTC. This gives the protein CASSFRSSGVVDEQFF.

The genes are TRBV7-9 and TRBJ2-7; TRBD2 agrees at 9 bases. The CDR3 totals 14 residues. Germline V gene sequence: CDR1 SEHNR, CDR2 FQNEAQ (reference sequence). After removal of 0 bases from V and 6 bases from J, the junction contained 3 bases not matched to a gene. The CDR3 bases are TGTGCCAGCAGCTTAGCTAGCGGGAGTGGCGAGCAGTACTTC. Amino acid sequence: CASSLASGSGEQYF.